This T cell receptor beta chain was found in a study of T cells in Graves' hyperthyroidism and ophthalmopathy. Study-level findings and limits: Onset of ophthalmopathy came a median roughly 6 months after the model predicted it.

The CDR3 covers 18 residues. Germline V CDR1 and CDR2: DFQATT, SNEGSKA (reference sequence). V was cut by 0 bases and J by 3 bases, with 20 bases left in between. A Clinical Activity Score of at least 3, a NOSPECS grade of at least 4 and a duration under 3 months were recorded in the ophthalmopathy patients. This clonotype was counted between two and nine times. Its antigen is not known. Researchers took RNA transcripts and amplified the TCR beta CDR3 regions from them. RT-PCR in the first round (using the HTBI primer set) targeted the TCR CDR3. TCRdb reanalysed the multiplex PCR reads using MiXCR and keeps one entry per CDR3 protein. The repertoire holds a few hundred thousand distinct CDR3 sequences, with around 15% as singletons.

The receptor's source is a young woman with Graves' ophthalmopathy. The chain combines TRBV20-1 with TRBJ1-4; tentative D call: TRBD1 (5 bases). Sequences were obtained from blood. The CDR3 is CSARDIRGSLGSNEKLFF. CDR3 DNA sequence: TGCAGTGCTAGAGATATCCGGGGCAGTTTAGGGTCTAATGAAAAACTGTTTTTT.